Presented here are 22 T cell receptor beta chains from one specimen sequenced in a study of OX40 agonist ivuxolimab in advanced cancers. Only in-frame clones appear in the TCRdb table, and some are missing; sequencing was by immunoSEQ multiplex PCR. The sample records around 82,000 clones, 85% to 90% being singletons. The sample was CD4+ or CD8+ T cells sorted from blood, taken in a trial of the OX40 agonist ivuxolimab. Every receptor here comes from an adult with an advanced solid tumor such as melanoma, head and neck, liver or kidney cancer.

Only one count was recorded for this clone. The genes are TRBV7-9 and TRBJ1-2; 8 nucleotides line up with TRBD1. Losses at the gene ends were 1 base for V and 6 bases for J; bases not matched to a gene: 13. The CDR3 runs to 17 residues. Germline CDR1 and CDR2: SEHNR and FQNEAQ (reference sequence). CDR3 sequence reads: CASSLGGGRGPRDGYTF. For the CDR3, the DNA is TGTGCCAGCAGCTTAGGTGGGGGCAGGGGGCCCCGAGATGGCTACACCTTC.

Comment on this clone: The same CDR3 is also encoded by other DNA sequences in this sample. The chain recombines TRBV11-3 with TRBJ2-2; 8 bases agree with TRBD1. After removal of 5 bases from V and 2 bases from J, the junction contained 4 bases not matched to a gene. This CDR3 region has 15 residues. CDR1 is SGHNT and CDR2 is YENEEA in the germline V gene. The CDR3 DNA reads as TGTGCCAGCAGCCCCGGACAGGGTAACACCGGGGAGCTGTTTTTT. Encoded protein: CASSPGQGNTGELFF.

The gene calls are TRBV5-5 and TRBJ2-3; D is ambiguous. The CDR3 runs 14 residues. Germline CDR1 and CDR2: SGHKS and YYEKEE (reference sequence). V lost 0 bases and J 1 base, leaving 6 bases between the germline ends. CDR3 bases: TGTGCCAGCAGCTTGGCTTCCCGCACAGATACGCAGTATTTT. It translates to CASSLASRTDTQYF.

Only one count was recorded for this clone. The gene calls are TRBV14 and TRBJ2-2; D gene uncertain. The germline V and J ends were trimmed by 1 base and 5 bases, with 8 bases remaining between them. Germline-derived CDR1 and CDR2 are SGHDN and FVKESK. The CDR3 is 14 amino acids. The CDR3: CASSQVVSTGELFF. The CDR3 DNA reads TGTGCCAGCAGCCAAGTAGTCTCAACCGGGGAGCTGTTTTTT.

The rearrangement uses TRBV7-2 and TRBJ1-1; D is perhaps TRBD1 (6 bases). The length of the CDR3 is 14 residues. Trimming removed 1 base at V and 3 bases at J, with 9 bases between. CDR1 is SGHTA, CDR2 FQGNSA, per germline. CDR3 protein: CASSLGGAYTEAFF. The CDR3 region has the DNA TGTGCCAGCAGCTTAGGGGGGGCGTACACTGAAGCTTTCTTT.

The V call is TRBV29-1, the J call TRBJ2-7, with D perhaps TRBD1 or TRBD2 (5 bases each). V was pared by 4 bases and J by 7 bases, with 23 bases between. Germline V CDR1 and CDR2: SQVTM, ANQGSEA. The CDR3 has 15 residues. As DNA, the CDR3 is TGCAGCGTTGGGTCCGGGACGGGATTAGGTGGTGAGCAGTACTTC. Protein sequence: CSVGSGTGLGGEQYF.

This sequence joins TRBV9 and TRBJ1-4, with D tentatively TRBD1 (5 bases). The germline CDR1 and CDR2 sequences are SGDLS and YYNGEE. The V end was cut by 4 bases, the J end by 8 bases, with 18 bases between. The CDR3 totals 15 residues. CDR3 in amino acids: CASSPRDRGGEKLFF. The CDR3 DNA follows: TGTGCCAGCAGCCCCCGGGACCGCGGGGGGGAAAAACTGTTTTTT. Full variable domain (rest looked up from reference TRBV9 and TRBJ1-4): DSGVTQTPKHLITATGQRVTLRCSPRSGDLSVYWYQQSLDQGLQFLIQYYNGEERAKGNILERFSAQQFPDLHSELNLSSLELGDSALYFCASSPRDRGGEKLFFGSGTQLSVL.

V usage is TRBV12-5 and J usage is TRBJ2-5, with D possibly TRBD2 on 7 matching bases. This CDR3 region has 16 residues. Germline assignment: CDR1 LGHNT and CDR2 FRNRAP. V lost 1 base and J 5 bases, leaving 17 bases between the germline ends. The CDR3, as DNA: TGTGCTAGTGGTTTGGGGACTAGTGGGGGGGCGGAGACCCAGTACTTC. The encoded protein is CASGLGTSGGAETQYF.

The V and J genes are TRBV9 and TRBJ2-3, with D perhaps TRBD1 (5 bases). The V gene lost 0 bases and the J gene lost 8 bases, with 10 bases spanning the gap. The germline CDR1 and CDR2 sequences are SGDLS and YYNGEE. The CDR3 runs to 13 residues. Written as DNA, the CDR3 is TGTGCCAGCAGCGTAGTGGGGCAGGGTACGCAGTATTTT. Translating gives CASSVVGQGTQYF.

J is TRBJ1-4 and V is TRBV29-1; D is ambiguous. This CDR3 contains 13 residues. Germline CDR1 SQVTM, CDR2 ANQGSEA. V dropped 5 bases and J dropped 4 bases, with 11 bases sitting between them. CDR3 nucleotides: TGCAGCGTTTCCCCCGATATTAATGAAAAACTGTTTTTT. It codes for CSVSPDINEKLFF. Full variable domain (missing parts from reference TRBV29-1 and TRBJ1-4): SAVISQKPSRDICQRGTSLTIQCQVDSQVTMMFWYRQQPGQSLTLIATANQGSEATYESGFVIDKFPISRPNLTFSTLTVSNMSPEDSSIYLCSVSPDINEKLFFGSGTQLSVL.

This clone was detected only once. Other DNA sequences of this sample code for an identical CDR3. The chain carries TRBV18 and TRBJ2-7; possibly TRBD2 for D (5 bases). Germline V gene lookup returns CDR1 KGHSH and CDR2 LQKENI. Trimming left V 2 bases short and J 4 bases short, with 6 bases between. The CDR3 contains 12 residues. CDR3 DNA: TGTGCCAGCTCACCAGGAGGTTACGAGCAGTACTTC. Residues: CASSPGGYEQYF.

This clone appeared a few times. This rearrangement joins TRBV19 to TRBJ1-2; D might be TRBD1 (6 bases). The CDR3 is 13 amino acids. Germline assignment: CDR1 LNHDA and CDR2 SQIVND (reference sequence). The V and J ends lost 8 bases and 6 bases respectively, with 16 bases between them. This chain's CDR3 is CASEKQGRNGYTF. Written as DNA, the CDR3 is TGTGCCAGTGAGAAACAGGGTAGGAATGGCTACACCTTC.

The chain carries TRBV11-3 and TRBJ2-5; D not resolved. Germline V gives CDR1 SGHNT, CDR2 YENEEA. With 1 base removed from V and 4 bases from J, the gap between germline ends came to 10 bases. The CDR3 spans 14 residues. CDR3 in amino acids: CASSLGGQGETQYF. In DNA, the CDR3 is TGTGCCAGCAGCTTAGGTGGCCAAGGAGAGACCCAGTACTTC.

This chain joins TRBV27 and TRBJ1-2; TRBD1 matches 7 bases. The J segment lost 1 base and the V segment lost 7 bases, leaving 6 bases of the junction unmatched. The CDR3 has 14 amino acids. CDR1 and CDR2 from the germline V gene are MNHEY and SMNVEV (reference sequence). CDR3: CASKWDSRNYGYTF. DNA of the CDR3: TGTGCCAGCAAATGGGACAGCCGTAACTATGGCTACACCTTC.

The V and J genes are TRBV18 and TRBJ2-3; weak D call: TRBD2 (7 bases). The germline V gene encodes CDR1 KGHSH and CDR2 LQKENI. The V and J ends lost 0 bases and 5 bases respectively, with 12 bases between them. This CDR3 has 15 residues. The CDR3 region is CASSPPGGQGDTQYF. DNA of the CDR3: TGTGCCAGCTCACCACCGGGGGGGCAGGGAGATACGCAGTATTTT.

The CDR3 DNA reads as TGTGCCAGCAGTCCCGTGGACAGGGCCTACGAGCAGTACTTC. Its translation is CASSPVDRAYEQYF. The chain joins TRBV6-5 to TRBJ2-7, with 8 nucleotides matching TRBD1. The CDR3 runs 14 residues. CDR1 MNHEY and CDR2 SVGAGI come from the germline V gene. Trimming took 5 bases from V and 2 from J; bases not matched to a gene: 5.

CDR3 DNA sequence: TGTGCCAGCCGAGTTACTAGCACAGATACGCAGTATTTT. This sequence encodes CASRVTSTDTQYF. The genes are TRBV27 and TRBJ2-3; D gene unclear. Germline CDR1 MNHEY, CDR2 SMNVEV (reference sequence). The CDR3 length is 13 residues. The germline V and J ends were trimmed by 8 bases and 0 bases, with 9 bases remaining between them.

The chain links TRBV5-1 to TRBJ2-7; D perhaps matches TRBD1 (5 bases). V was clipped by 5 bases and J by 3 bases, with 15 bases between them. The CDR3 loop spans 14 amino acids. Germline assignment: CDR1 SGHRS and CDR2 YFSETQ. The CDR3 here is CASRFREYLYEQYF. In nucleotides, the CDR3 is TGCGCCAGCAGATTCAGGGAATACCTCTACGAGCAGTACTTC. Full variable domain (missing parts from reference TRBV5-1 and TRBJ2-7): KAGVTQTPRYLIKTRGQQVTLSCSPISGHRSVSWYQQTPGQGLQFLFEYFSETQRNKGNFPGRFSGRQFSNSRSEMNVSTLELGDSALYLCASRFREYLYEQYFGPGTRLTVT.

The CDR3 protein is CASSADSKTYEQYF. CDR3 nucleotides: TGTGCCAGCAGCGCTGACAGTAAAACCTACGAGCAGTACTTC. The V and J genes are TRBV9 and TRBJ2-7, with a weak D call TRBD1 (5 bases). Trimming shortened V by 3 bases and J by 2 bases, and 12 bases separated the two germline ends. Germline CDR1 is SGDLS and CDR2 is YYNGEE. The CDR3 is made up of 14 amino acids.

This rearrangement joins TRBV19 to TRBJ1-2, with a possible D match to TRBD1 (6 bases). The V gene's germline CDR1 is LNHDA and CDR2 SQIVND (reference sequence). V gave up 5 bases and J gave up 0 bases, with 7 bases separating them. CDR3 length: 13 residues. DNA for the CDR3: TGTGCCAGTAGTCGGACAGCTAACTATGGCTACACCTTC. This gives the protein CASSRTANYGYTF.

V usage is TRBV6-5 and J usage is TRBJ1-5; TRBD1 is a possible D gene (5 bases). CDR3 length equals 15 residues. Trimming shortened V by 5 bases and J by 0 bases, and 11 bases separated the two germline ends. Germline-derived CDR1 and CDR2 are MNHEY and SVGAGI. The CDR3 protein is CASSPGTLSNQPQHF. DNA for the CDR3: TGTGCCAGCAGTCCCGGGACCCTTAGCAATCAGCCCCAGCATTTT.

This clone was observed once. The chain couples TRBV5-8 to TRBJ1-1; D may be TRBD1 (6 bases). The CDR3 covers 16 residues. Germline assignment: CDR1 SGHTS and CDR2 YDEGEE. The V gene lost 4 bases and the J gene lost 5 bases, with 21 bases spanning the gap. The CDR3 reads CASSARSSGQWTEAFF. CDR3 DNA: TGTGCCAGCAGCGCAAGGTCCTCGGGACAATGGACTGAAGCTTTCTTT.